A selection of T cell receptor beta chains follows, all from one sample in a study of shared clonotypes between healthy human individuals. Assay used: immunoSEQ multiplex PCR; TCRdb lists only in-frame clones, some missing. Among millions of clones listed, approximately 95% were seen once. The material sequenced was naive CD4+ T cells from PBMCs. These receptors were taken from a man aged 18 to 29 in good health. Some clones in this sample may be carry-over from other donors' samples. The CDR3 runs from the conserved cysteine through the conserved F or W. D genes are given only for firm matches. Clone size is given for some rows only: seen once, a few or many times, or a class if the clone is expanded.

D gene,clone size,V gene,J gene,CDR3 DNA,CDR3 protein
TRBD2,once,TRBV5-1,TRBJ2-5,TGCGCCAGCAGCTCCCCTAGCGGGAGGGCCAACTACCAAGAGACCCAGTACTTC,CASSSPSGRANYQETQYF
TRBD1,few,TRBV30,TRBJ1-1,TGTGCCTGGGTGAGGGGACAGGGAGAAGCTTTCTTT,CAWVRGQGEAFF
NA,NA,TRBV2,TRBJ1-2,TGTGCCAGCATCGGGGGAGCGTTAGCTAACTATGGCTACACCTTC,CASIGGALANYGYTF
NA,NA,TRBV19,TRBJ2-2,TGTGCCAGTAGTATGCTCCCAAGGGTCACCGGGGAGCTGTTTTTT,CASSMLPRVTGELFF
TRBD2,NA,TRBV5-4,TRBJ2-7,TGTGCCAGCAGCCGCCGGACTAGCGGGGGTAGTGAGCAGTACTTC,CASSRRTSGGSEQYF
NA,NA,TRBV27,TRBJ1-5,TGTGCCAGCACCCGTTACCCCCAGCATTTT,CASTRYPQHF
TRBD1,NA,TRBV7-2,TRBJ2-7,TGTGCCAGCAGCCTGGACAGGGGTGTTTACGAGCAGTACTTC,CASSLDRGVYEQYF
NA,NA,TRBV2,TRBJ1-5,TGTGCCAGCAGTGAAGTGGCGGATCAGCCCCAGCATTTT,CASSEVADQPQHF
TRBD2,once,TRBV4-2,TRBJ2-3,TGTGCCAGCAGCCAACAGTCCGGGGGCGGGGGGAGCACAGATACGCAGTATTTT,CASSQQSGGGGSTDTQYF
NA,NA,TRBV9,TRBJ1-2,TGTGCCAGCAGCCCTATGGGGCAGGCTAACTATGGCTACACCTTC,CASSPMGQANYGYTF
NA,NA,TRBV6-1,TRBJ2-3,TGTGCCAGCAGTGAAGCTAGGGCCAGACCGAGCACAGATACGCAGTATTTT,CASSEARARPSTDTQYF
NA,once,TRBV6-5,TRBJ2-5,TGTGCCAGCAGTTCGGGCTACCCATCCCAAGAGACCCAGTACTTC,CASSSGYPSQETQYF
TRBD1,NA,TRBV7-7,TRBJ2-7,TGTGCCAGCAGCCCCTGGGACAGGGGTAGGGCCTACGAGCAGTACTTC,CASSPWDRGRAYEQYF
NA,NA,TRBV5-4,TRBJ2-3,TGTGCCAGCAGCCCAGGGGGGATAACAGATACGCAGTATTTT,CASSPGGITDTQYF
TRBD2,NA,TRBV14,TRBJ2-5,TGTGCCAGCAGCCGTCCGGGACTAGCGGGACAAGAGACCCAGTACTTC,CASSRPGLAGQETQYF
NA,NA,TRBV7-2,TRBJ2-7,TGTGCCAGCAGCTTTTTTGCGGGACAGTCCGGCGAGCAGTACTTC,CASSFFAGQSGEQYF
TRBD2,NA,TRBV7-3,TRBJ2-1,TGTGCCAGCAGCCCACCGGGACTAGCGGGTATCAATGAGCAGTTCTTC,CASSPPGLAGINEQFF
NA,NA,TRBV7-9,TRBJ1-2,TGTGCCAGCAGTCCCACGCGAGGAGCTAACTATGGCTACACCTTC,CASSPTRGANYGYTF
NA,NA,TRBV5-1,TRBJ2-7,TGCGCCAGCAGCTTGCGCACCGGGCAGTCCGAGCAGTACTTC,CASSLRTGQSEQYF
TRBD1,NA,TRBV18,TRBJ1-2,TGTGCCAGCAATCCGGGACAGGGAGTAGGAGGCTACACCTTC,CASNPGQGVGGYTF
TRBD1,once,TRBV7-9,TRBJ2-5,TGTGCCAGCTACCGGGACAGGGGGCTGTATCAAGAGACCCAGTACTTC,CASYRDRGLYQETQYF
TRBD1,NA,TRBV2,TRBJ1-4,TGTGCCAGCAGACTGGAGGGGGCTTCTAATGAAAAACTGTTTTTT,CASRLEGASNEKLFF
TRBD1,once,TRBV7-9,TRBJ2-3,TGTGCCAGCAGCTTAGGGGTATCCGGGACAGCTGATACGCAGTATTTT,CASSLGVSGTADTQYF
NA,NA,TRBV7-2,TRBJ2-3,TGTGCCAGCAGCACGGCCTCAGATACGCAGTATTTT,CASSTASDTQYF
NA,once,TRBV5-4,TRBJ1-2,TGTGCCAGCAGCCAGGCCTCTCATGGGGGCTACACCTTC,CASSQASHGGYTF
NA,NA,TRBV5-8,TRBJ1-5,TGTGCCAGCAGCTTTCAACCAGGGGCGCCCCAGCATTTT,CASSFQPGAPQHF
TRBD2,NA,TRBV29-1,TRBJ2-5,TGCGCGGGAGGTGAGACCCAGTACTTC,CAGGETQYF
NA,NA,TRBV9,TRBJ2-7,TGTGCCAGCAGCCCCGGAGTTGGGGGCGAGCAGTACTTC,CASSPGVGGEQYF
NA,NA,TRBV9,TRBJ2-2,TGTGCCAGCAGCCCCGAGGGCGGTAACACCGGGGAGCTGTTTTTT,CASSPEGGNTGELFF
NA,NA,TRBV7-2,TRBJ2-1,TGTGCCAGCAGCTTAGGGTGGAGCAATGAGCAGTTCTTC,CASSLGWSNEQFF
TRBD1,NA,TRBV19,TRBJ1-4,TGTGCCAGTAGTATTCTCGGTAATCCAGGGGGTAATGAAAAACTGTTTTTT,CASSILGNPGGNEKLFF
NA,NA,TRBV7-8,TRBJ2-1,TGTGCCAGCAGCCCCTCCTGGGAAGACTCCTACAATGAGCAGTTCTTC,CASSPSWEDSYNEQFF
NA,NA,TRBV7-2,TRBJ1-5,TGTGCCAGCAGCTCGGAAAGTAATCAGCCCCAGCATTTT,CASSSESNQPQHF
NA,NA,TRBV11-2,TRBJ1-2,TGTGCCAGCAGCCAGGCAGGGAGCCATTCTTATGGCTACACCTTC,CASSQAGSHSYGYTF
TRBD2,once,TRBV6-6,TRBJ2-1,TGTGCCAGCAGTCGTACTAGCGGGGTGTACAATGAGCAGTTCTTC,CASSRTSGVYNEQFF
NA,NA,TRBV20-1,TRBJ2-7,TGCAGCGGGACTTTCTCCTACGAGCAGTACTTC,CSGTFSYEQYF
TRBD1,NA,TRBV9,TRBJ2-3,TGTGCCAGCAGCACACGGGACAGGGGAGCAGATACGCAGTATTTT,CASSTRDRGADTQYF
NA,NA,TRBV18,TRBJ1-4,TGTGCCAGCTCACCATGGGCTAATGAAAAACTGTTTTTT,CASSPWANEKLFF
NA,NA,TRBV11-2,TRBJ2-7,TGTGCCAGCAGCTTAGTCGTCGGCCTTTACTCCTACGAGCAGTACTTC,CASSLVVGLYSYEQYF
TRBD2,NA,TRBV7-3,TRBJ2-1,TGTGCCAGCAGCCCAACAGGGGTAGCGGGAGGGGTCAATGAGCAGTTCTTC,CASSPTGVAGGVNEQFF
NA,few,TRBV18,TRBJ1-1,TGTGCCAGCTCACCAAGAATCGCTGAAGCTTTCTTT,CASSPRIAEAFF